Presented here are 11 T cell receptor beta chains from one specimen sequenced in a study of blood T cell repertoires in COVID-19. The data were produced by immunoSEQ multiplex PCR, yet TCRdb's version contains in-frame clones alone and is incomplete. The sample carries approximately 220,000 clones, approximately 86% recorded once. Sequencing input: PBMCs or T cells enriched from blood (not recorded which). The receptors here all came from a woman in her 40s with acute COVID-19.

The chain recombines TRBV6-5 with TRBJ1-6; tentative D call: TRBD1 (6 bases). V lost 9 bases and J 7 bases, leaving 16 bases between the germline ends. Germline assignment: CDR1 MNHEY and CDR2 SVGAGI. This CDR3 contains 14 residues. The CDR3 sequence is CASQNTGKNSPLHF. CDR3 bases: TGTGCCAGTCAGAATACAGGGAAAAATTCACCCCTCCACTTT.

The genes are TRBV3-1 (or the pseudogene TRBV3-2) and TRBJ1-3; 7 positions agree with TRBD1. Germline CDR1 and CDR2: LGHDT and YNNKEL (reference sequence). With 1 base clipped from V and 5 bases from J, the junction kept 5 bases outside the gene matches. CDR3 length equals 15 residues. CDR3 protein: CASSQGTGVRNTIYF. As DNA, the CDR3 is TGTGCCAGCAGCCAAGGCACAGGGGTTAGAAACACCATATATTTT.

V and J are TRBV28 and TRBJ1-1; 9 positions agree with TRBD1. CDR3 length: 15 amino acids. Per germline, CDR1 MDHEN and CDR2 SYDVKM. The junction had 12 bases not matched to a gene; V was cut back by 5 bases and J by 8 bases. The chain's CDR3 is CASSLTGTGLREAFF. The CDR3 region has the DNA TGTGCCAGCAGTCTAACCGGGACAGGGCTGAGAGAAGCTTTCTTT.

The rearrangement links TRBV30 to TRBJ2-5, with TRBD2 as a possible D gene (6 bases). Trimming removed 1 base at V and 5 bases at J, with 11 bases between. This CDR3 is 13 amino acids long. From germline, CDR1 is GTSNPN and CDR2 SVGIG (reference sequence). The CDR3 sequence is CAWSGGRFETQYF. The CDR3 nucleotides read TGTGCCTGGAGTGGAGGGAGGTTTGAGACCCAGTACTTC.

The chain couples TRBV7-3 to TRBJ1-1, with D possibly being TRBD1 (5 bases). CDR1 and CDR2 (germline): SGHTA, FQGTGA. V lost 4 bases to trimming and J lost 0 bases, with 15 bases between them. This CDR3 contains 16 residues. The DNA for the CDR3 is TGTGCCAGCAGCTCCCACCGGGGGGGGATGAACACTGAAGCTTTCTTT. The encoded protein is CASSSHRGGMNTEAFF.

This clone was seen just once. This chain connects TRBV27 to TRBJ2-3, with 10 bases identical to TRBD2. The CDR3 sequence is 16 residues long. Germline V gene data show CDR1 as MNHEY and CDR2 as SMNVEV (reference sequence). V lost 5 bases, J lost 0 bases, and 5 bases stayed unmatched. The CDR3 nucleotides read TGTGCCAGCAGTCCCTTACTAGCGGGGAGCACAGATACGCAGTATTTT. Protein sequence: CASSPLLAGSTDTQYF.

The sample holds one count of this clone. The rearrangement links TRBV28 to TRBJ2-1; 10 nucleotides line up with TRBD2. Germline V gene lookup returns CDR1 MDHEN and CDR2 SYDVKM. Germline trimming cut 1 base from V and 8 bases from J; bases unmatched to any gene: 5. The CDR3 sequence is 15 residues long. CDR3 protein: CASSLYLAGAYEQFF. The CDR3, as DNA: TGTGCCAGCAGTTTATATCTAGCGGGAGCTTATGAGCAGTTCTTC. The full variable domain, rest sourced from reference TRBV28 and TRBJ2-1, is DVKVTQSSRYLVKRTGEKVFLECVQDMDHENMFWYRQDPGLGLRLIYFSYDVKMKEKGDIPEGYSVSREKKERFSLILESASTNQTSMYLCASSLYLAGAYEQFFGPGTRLTVL.

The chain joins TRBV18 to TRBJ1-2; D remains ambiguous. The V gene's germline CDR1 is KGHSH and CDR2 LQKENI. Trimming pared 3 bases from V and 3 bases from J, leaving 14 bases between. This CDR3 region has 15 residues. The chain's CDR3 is CASSPTTGKYYGYTF. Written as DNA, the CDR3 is TGTGCCAGCTCACCGACTACCGGGAAATACTATGGCTACACCTTC. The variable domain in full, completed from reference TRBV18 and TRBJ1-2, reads NAGVMQNPRHLVRRRGQEARLRCSPMKGHSHVYWYRQLPEEGLKFMVYLQKENIIDESGMPKERFSAEFPKEGPSILRIQQVVRGDSAAYFCASSPTTGKYYGYTFGSGTRLTVV.

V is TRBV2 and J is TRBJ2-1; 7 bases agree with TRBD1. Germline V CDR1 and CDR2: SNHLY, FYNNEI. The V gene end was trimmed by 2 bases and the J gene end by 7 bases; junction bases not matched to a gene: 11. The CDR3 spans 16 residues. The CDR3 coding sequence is TGTGCCAGCAGTGAACCATTAGACGAGGGGGCGAATGAGCAGTTCTTC. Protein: CASSEPLDEGANEQFF.

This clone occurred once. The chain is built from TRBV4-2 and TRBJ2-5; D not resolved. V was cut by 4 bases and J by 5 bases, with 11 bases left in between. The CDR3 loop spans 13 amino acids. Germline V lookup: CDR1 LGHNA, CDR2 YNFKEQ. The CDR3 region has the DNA TGTGCCAGCAGCCCAAACACGAGGGAGACCCAGTACTTC. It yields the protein CASSPNTRETQYF.

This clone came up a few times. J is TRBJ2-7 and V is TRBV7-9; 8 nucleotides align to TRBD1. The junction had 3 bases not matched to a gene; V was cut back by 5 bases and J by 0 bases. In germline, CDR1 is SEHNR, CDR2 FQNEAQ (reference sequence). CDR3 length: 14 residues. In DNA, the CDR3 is TGTGCCAGCAGCCAGGGACAGGCCTCCTACGAGCAGTACTTC. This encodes CASSQGQASYEQYF.